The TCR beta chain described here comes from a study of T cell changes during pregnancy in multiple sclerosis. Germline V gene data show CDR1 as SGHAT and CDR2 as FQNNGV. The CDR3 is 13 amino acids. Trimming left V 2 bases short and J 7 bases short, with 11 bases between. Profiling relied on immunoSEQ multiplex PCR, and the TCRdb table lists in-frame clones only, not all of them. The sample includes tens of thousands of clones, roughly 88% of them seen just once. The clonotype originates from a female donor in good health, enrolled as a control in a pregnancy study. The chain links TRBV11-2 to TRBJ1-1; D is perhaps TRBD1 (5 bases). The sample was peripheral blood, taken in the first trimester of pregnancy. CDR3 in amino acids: CASSLRWGSEAFF. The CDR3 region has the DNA TGTGCCAGCAGCTTAAGGTGGGGCAGTGAAGCTTTCTTT. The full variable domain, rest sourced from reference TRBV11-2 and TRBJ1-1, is EAGVAQSPRYKIIEKRQSVAFWCNPISGHATLYWYQQILGQGPKLLIQFQNNGVVDDSQLPKDRFSAERLKGVDSTLKIQPAKLEDSAVYLCASSLRWGSEAFFGQGTRLTVV.